In this sample, the clone carrying this T cell receptor beta chain turned up a few times. No antigen is known for it. The V end lost 6 bases, the J end lost 9 bases, and 15 bases lay between the germline ends. The germline V gene has CDR1 SQVTM and CDR2 ANQGSEA. CDR3 length: 12 residues. Noted time point: newly diagnosed GD, antithyroid drugs for less than 3 months. The authors made the TCR library using RNA they extracted from PBMCs. This specimen comes from a study of regulatory T cells in long-lasting Graves disease. Across the study: For a period under 3 months, newly diagnosed Graves' patients had taken antithyroid drugs.

iRepertoire HTBI primers and Arm-PCR of CDR3 regions built TCR beta libraries. MiXCR, applied by TCRdb to the multiplex PCR reads, yields one record per CDR3 protein. Among about 320,000 distinct CDR3 sequences listed, about 20% were seen once. The study's findings and limits: Among samples with persistent disease, TRBV28, TRBJ1-2 and TRBJ2-5 were favored. Results may be inaccurate due to the small sample size. The study examined only peripheral blood, not thyroid tissue.

The sequence derives from a female donor with Graves disease. The chain combines TRBV29-1 with TRBJ2-1; D perhaps matches TRBD2 (5 bases). Sequences were derived from peripheral blood mononuclear cells (PBMCs), sampled at new diagnosis, from a patient treated with antithyroid drugs. The CDR3 protein is CSVRTGEGEQFF. The CDR3, as DNA: TGCAGCGTCAGGACCGGGGAAGGTGAGCAGTTCTTC.